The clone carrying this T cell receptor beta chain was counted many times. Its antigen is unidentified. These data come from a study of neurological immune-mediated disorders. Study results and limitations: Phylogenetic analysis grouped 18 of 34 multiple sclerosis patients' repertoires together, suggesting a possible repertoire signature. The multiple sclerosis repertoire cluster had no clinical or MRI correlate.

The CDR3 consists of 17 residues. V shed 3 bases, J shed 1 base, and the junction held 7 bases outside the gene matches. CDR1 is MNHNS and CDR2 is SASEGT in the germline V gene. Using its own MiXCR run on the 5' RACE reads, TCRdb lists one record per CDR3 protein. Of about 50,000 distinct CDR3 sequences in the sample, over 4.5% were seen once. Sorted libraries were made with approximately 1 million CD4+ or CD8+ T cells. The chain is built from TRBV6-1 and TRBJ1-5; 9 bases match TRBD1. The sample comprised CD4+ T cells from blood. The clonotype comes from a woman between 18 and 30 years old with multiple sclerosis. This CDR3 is CASSDRDRANSNQPQHF. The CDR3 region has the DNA TGTGCCAGCAGTGACCGGGACAGGGCAAACAGCAATCAGCCCCAGCATTTT.